The 28 T cell receptor beta chains in this list originate from one sample, sequenced in a study of T-cell reconstitution after alpha-beta-depleted transplantation in children. Preparation of the TCRbeta library used unique molecular identifiers. In TCRdb, the PCR reads were re-called with MiXCR into one record per CDR3 protein. The sample carries about 600,000 distinct CDR3 sequences, 10% to 15% recorded once. The material sequenced was PBMCs, mostly from graft donor cells, taken 360 days after TCRalphabeta/CD19-depleted stem cell transplant. Receptors originate from a male patient aged 10 to 17 who had a stem cell transplant for acute myeloid leukemia, so the T cells may come from the graft donor.

In this sample, this clonotype turned up a few times. The CDR3 region is CASSLRLAGERELFF. The CDR3 nucleotides are TGTGCCAGCAGCTTAAGACTAGCGGGGGAGAGGGAGCTGTTTTTT. V is TRBV7-2 and J is TRBJ2-2, with TRBD2 matching over 12 bases. This CDR3 has 15 residues. Germline CDR1 is SGHTA and CDR2 is FQGNSA. Losses at the gene ends were 2 bases for V and 9 bases for J; bases not matched to a gene: 4.

This chain links TRBV7-2 with TRBJ2-7; perhaps D is TRBD1 or TRBD2 (6 bases each). This CDR3 comprises 14 residues. Germline CDR1 SGHTA, CDR2 FQGNSA. Trimming left V 5 bases short and J 7 bases short, with 18 bases between. The CDR3: CASSPDWGAREQYF. In DNA, the CDR3 is TGTGCCAGCAGCCCCGATTGGGGGGCCAGGGAGCAGTACTTC. Full variable domain (rest looked up from reference TRBV7-2 and TRBJ2-7): GAGVSQSPSNKVTEKGKDVELRCDPISGHTALYWYRQSLGQGLEFLIYFQGNSAPDKSGLPSDRFSAERTGGSVSTLTIQRTQQEDSAVYLCASSPDWGAREQYFGPGTRLTVT.

This clonotype was recorded a few times. The chain uses TRBV20-1 and TRBJ2-1, with TRBD2 matching 10 bases. Per germline, CDR1 DFQATT and CDR2 SNEGSKA (reference sequence). This CDR3 is built from 13 residues. Trimming cost V 8 bases and J 3 bases; bases outside gene matches: 4. The CDR3 reads CSTRTSGYNEQFF. CDR3 DNA: TGCAGTACCAGGACTAGCGGCTACAATGAGCAGTTCTTC.

Here the CDR3 DNA reads TGCGCCAGCAGCCAAGGGACGTCTCTGGAGCAGTTCTTC. Its translation: CASSQGTSLEQFF. The chain carries TRBV4-3 and TRBJ2-1; no reliable D call. CDR3 length: 13 residues. Trimming removed 1 base at V and 10 bases at J, with 11 bases between. CDR1 is LGHNA, CDR2 YSLEER, per germline.

This clonotype was seen a handful of times. The J gene is TRBJ2-1, the V gene TRBV28; D ambiguous. The CDR3 loop spans 14 amino acids. The ends were cut back, 3 bases at V and 5 bases at J, with 11 bases in the middle. The germline gives CDR1 MDHEN, CDR2 SYDVKM. DNA of the CDR3: TGTGCCAGCAGTTTTCTGCTAGGCGACAATGAGCAGTTCTTC. It encodes CASSFLLGDNEQFF.

The rearrangement uses TRBV20-1 and TRBJ2-7, with TRBD2 matching 7 bases. The V segment lost 8 bases and the J segment 3 bases; nucleotides outside the gene matches: 10. The CDR3 covers 13 residues. CDR1 DFQATT and CDR2 SNEGSKA come from the germline V gene (reference sequence). This chain's CDR3 is CSPTSPKDYEQYF. CDR3 in DNA: TGCAGTCCGACTAGCCCAAAGGACTACGAGCAGTACTTC.

To note about this clonotype: At one end, the junction sequence differs from germline, possibly due to a read error. The chain recombines TRBV29-1 with TRBJ1-3, with D perhaps TRBD1 (6 bases). The CDR3 sequence is 14 residues long. Germline CDR1 and CDR2: SQVTM and ANQGSEA. The CDR3 region is CSAWTDEVGNTINF. The CDR3 DNA sequence: TGCAGCGCATGGACAGATGAGGTTGGAAACACCATAAATTTT.

This clonotype was seen ten or more times. The chain carries TRBV4-2 and TRBJ1-1; D is unresolved. Germline-derived CDR1 and CDR2 are LGHNA and YNFKEQ. The CDR3 contains 16 residues. V was clipped by 1 base and J by 3 bases, with 15 bases between them. CDR3 in amino acids: CASSQGRLLKDTEAFF. CDR3 DNA: TGTGCCAGCAGCCAAGGAAGACTGTTAAAGGACACTGAAGCTTTCTTT.

This chain connects TRBV7-9 to TRBJ2-1; D gene ambiguous. Trimming shortened V by 3 bases and J by 8 bases, and 14 bases separated the two germline ends. Germline V gene data show CDR1 as SEHNR and CDR2 as FQNEAQ (reference sequence). The CDR3 is 14 amino acids. The CDR3 coding sequence is TGTGCCAGCAGCTTTCGCTTGGGTATCGATGAGCAGTTCTTC. Amino acids: CASSFRLGIDEQFF.

This clonotype was recorded at least ten times. The chain joins TRBV11-3 to TRBJ2-7, with TRBD2 matching 14 bases. Per germline, CDR1 SGHNT and CDR2 YENEEA. J was trimmed by 1 base and V by 1 base; bases with no gene match: 6. The CDR3 has 18 amino acids. The CDR3 region has the DNA TGTGCCAGCAGCTTAGGGGGACTAGCGGGAGACATTTCCTACGAGCAGTACTTC. Its protein is CASSLGGLAGDISYEQYF.

The V gene is TRBV18, the J gene TRBJ2-6; D is ambiguous. Germline loops: CDR1 KGHSH, CDR2 LQKENI. This CDR3 region has 17 residues. V was clipped by 3 bases and J by 2 bases, with 14 bases between them. The CDR3: CASSPVSGEAGANVLTF. The CDR3 DNA sequence: TGTGCCAGCTCACCGGTTAGTGGGGAAGCTGGGGCCAACGTCCTGACTTTC.

This clonotype came up many times. The rearrangement links TRBV5-6 to TRBJ2-5; D gene ambiguous. The V end lost 3 bases, the J end lost 5 bases, and 11 bases lay between the germline ends. The germline gives CDR1 SGHDT, CDR2 YYEEEE. CDR3 length equals 13 residues. The chain's CDR3 is CASSWPLGETQYF. The DNA for the CDR3 is TGTGCCAGCAGCTGGCCCTTAGGGGAGACCCAGTACTTC.

This clonotype was observed a handful of times. The CDR3 DNA sequence: TGTGCCATCATCCCGGACAGGGCTGGAAACACCATATATTTT. Its translation: CAIIPDRAGNTIYF. The genes are TRBV10-3 and TRBJ1-3, with TRBD1 matching 8 bases. V trimming: 7 bases; J trimming: 2 bases; junction bases outside the gene matches: 4. The CDR3 is 14 amino acids. The germline gives CDR1 ENHRY, CDR2 SYGVKD.

The chain carries TRBV27 and TRBJ1-2; D is undetermined. The V gene lost 0 bases and the J gene lost 3 bases, with 5 bases spanning the gap. CDR1 and CDR2 (germline): MNHEY, SMNVEV (reference sequence). There are 13 residues in the CDR3. Here the CDR3 reads CASSLSGDYGYTF. CDR3 sequence (DNA): TGTGCCAGCAGTTTATCCGGGGACTATGGCTACACCTTC.

The genes are TRBV20-1 and TRBJ2-5; D gene uncertain. V lost 3 bases and J 14 bases, leaving 10 bases between the germline ends. Germline CDR1 and CDR2: DFQATT and SNEGSKA (reference sequence). The CDR3 has 9 residues. The CDR3 protein is CSASFADYF. The CDR3 nucleotides are TGCAGTGCTAGTTTCGCGGATTACTTC.

This clonotype was observed a handful of times. This chain uses TRBV20-1 with TRBJ2-2, with D hard to call. Trimming pared 2 bases from V and 4 bases from J, leaving 17 bases between. The CDR3 covers 16 residues. In germline, CDR1 is DFQATT, CDR2 SNEGSKA (reference sequence). The CDR3 is CSARFDFDTFTGELFF. CDR3 DNA sequence: TGCAGTGCTAGATTTGACTTTGACACATTCACCGGGGAGCTGTTTTTT.

V gene TRBV6-5 combines with J gene TRBJ2-3; unclear D gene. The CDR3 contains 15 residues. Germline lookup yields CDR1 MNHEY and CDR2 SVGAGI. Deletions cut 0 bases from V and 5 bases from J, with 12 bases between. The CDR3 sequence is CASSYSKVSRDTQYF. CDR3 nucleotides: TGTGCCAGCAGTTACTCGAAAGTATCGCGAGATACGCAGTATTTT.

This clonotype was counted many times. CDR3 protein: CASSSFKGPAEKLFF. The CDR3, as DNA: TGTGCCAGCAGCTCGTTTAAGGGCCCTGCGGAAAAACTGTTTTTT. The V gene is TRBV7-6, the J gene TRBJ1-4; no clear D gene. This CDR3 spans 15 amino acids. Germline V gene sequence: CDR1 SGHVS, CDR2 FNYEAQ. Trimming pared 4 bases from V and 8 bases from J, leaving 17 bases between. The whole variable domain, filled in from reference TRBV7-6 and TRBJ1-4, reads GAGVSQSPRYKVTKRGQDVALRCDPISGHVSLYWYRQALGQGPEFLTYFNYEAQQDKSGLPNDRFSAERPEGSISTLTIQRTEQRDSAMYRCASSSFKGPAEKLFFGSGTQLSVL.

The chain joins TRBV29-1 to TRBJ2-7; TRBD2 is a possible D gene (6 bases). Germline CDR1 is SQVTM and CDR2 is ANQGSEA. V was shortened by 4 bases and J by 7 bases, with 17 bases between the two germline ends. The CDR3 totals 13 residues. The CDR3 reads CSVAGRVLGEQYF. In DNA form, the CDR3 reads TGCAGCGTTGCCGGGAGAGTTTTGGGGGAGCAGTACTTC.

The rearrangement links TRBV19 to TRBJ2-5; TRBD1 might be the D (5 bases). The CDR3 contains 12 residues. The germline gives CDR1 LNHDA, CDR2 SQIVND (reference sequence). The V end was cut by 5 bases, the J end by 5 bases, with 9 bases between. The CDR3 loop reads CASSGHRETQYF. In nucleotides, the CDR3 is TGTGCCAGTAGTGGACATCGCGAGACCCAGTACTTC. Complete variable domain (other parts from reference TRBV19 and TRBJ2-5): DGGITQSPKYLFRKEGQNVTLSCEQNLNHDAMYWYRQDPGQGLRLIYYSQIVNDFQKGDIAEGYSVSREKKESFPLTVTSAQKNPTAFYLCASSGHRETQYFGPGTRLLVL.

The J gene is TRBJ2-7, the V gene TRBV3-1; no clear D. The V end lost 0 bases, the J end lost 6 bases, and 15 bases lay between the germline ends. Germline CDR1 and CDR2: LGHDT and YNNKEL (reference sequence). The CDR3 runs 15 residues. The CDR3 reads CASSQDPRGIFEQYF. As DNA, the CDR3 is TGTGCCAGCAGCCAAGATCCGAGAGGTATATTCGAGCAGTACTTC.

J is TRBJ1-1 and V is TRBV9; D gene unclear. The CDR3 has 13 residues. CDR1 is SGDLS and CDR2 is YYNGEE in the germline V gene. Trimming removed 0 bases at V and 4 bases at J, with 7 bases between. CDR3: CASSVVRSTEAFF. The DNA for the CDR3 is TGTGCCAGCAGCGTAGTGAGGAGCACTGAAGCTTTCTTT.

The chain couples TRBV5-1 to TRBJ2-1; 7 nucleotides align to TRBD2. This CDR3 has 15 residues. Losses at the gene ends were 0 bases for V and 9 bases for J; bases not matched to a gene: 9. Germline loops: CDR1 SGHRS, CDR2 YFSETQ. The CDR3 region has the DNA TGCGCCAGCAGCTTGGCGGGCAGGGACTACGGTGAGCAGTTCTTC. Its protein product is CASSLAGRDYGEQFF. The full variable domain, with the rest looked up from reference TRBV5-1 and TRBJ2-1, is KAGVTQTPRYLIKTRGQQVTLSCSPISGHRSVSWYQQTPGQGLQFLFEYFSETQRNKGNFPGRFSGRQFSNSRSEMNVSTLELGDSALYLCASSLAGRDYGEQFFGPGTRLTVL.

This clonotype has only a few counts. The chain couples TRBV28 to TRBJ1-2; 7 nucleotides line up with TRBD1. The germline V gene encodes CDR1 MDHEN and CDR2 SYDVKM. The CDR3 consists of 14 residues. The V gene end was trimmed by 5 bases and the J gene end by 2 bases; junction bases not matched to a gene: 5. The CDR3 loop reads CASSPQGGNYGYTF. The CDR3 nucleotides read TGTGCCAGCAGTCCCCAGGGGGGCAACTATGGCTACACCTTC.

This clonotype came up a few times. The V gene is TRBV20-1, the J gene TRBJ2-1, with D possibly matching TRBD2 (9 bases). Deletions cut 5 bases from V and 5 bases from J, with 13 bases between. Looked up from germline, CDR1 is DFQATT and CDR2 is SNEGSKA (reference sequence). The CDR3 extends over 13 amino acids. In DNA form, the CDR3 reads TGCAGTGCTCTAGCGGGACAGGACAATGAGCAGTTCTTC. Amino acids: CSALAGQDNEQFF.

V gene TRBV18 combines with J gene TRBJ2-5; 8 bases are a match to TRBD2. CDR1 is KGHSH and CDR2 is LQKENI in the germline V gene. The junction had 28 bases not matched to a gene; V was cut back by 3 bases and J by 7 bases. The CDR3 spans 21 residues. In DNA, the CDR3 is TGTGCCAGCTCACCCTCCGCCAAGGTGGGGGCTAGCGGGTCCATCGGAGGGACCCAGTACTTC. Amino acids: CASSPSAKVGASGSIGGTQYF. Full variable domain (outside the CDR3, taken from reference TRBV18 and TRBJ2-5): NAGVMQNPRHLVRRRGQEARLRCSPMKGHSHVYWYRQLPEEGLKFMVYLQKENIIDESGMPKERFSAEFPKEGPSILRIQQVVRGDSAAYFCASSPSAKVGASGSIGGTQYFGPGTRLLVL.

In regard to this clonotype: A much more abundant neighbour one base away suggests this may be a read error. The chain links TRBV18 to TRBJ2-7; D remains unclear. CDR3 length equals 16 residues. Germline loops: CDR1 KGHSH, CDR2 LQKENI. CDR3 coding DNA: TGTGCCAGCTCCCCCCTTCCGGGTCTCCCGGGCCACGAGCATTACTTC. Its protein product is CASSPLPGLPGHEHYF.

This clonotype occurred a few times. The rearrangement uses TRBV20-1 and TRBJ2-7; 9 nucleotides match TRBD2. Per the germline V gene, CDR1 is DFQATT and CDR2 is SNEGSKA (reference sequence). The CDR3 consists of 15 residues. V trimming: 2 bases; J trimming: 1 base; junction bases outside the gene matches: 6. The CDR3 DNA reads TGCAGTGCTAGAAGGGGACTAGCAGAATCCTACGAGCAGTACTTC. It is translated as CSARRGLAESYEQYF.